This section outlines one T cell receptor beta chain sequence together with its context. The V gene end was trimmed by 4 bases and the J gene end by 3 bases; junction bases not matched to a gene: 12. Germline CDR1 reads SGHNT; CDR2 reads YYREEE (reference sequence). CDR3 size: 16 residues. Authors' processing steps: Amplified reference gene primers provided the basis for estimating nucleated cell counts. Sequencing used immunoSEQ multiplex PCR; TCRdb keeps in-frame clones, though not all of them. V, J and clone size are those of that table, while D and trimming were read from the DNA. The table has more than 95,000 clones, roughly 91% seen once. The sample belongs to a study of blood T cell repertoires in COVID-19. The wider study: The analysed material was cDNA or gDNA that came from T cells, B-cell-depleted T cells, or PBMCs.

The chain employs TRBV5-4 and TRBJ2-7; 8 nucleotides match TRBD2. The TCR was taken from a human donor in a cohort sampled during active COVID-19. Sequencing was carried out using peripheral blood. The CDR3 region has the DNA TGTGCCAGCAGCCCCCACCCGACTAGCGAAGTCTACGAGCAGTACTTC. Protein: CASSPHPTSEVYEQYF.